A single sample is the source of the 27 T cell receptor beta chains below, sequenced in a study of regulatory T cells in long-lasting Graves disease. Arm-PCR of CDR3 regions and iRepertoire HTBI primers were the basis on which TCR beta libraries were built. In TCRdb, the multiplex PCR reads were re-called with MiXCR into one record per CDR3 protein. Altogether 420,000 or so distinct CDR3 sequences are present, about a sixth being singletons, with the ten largest covering 23%. Specified time point: newly diagnosed GD, antithyroid drugs for less than 3 months. The TCR library was made from RNA that had been extracted from PBMCs in TRIzol. Separately, the same data were catalogued under a study of T cells in Graves' hyperthyroidism and ophthalmopathy.

The starting material was peripheral blood mononuclear cells (PBMCs), obtained at new diagnosis, from a patient treated with antithyroid drugs. The receptor set was obtained from a woman under 30 with Graves disease.

The genes are TRBV20-1 and TRBJ2-1, with 8 bases matching TRBD2. The CDR3 sequence is 14 residues long. J lost 2 bases, V lost 7 bases, and 7 bases had no gene match. Germline assignment: CDR1 DFQATT and CDR2 SNEGSKA (reference sequence). In nucleotides, the CDR3 is TGCAGTGAACAAACGACTAGCGCCTACAATGAGCAGTTCTTC. The encoded protein is CSEQTTSAYNEQFF.

The chain employs TRBV9 and TRBJ2-1; D is ambiguous. The V and J ends lost 0 bases and 0 bases respectively, with 13 bases between them. Germline V gives CDR1 SGDLS, CDR2 YYNGEE. The CDR3 consists of 17 residues. The CDR3 sequence is CASSVEPHPVSYNEQFF. The DNA of the CDR3 is TGTGCCAGCAGCGTAGAGCCCCACCCCGTCTCCTACAATGAGCAGTTCTTC.

The table lists this clonotype with many counts. The genes are TRBV6-2 or TRBV6-3 and TRBJ2-7, with D tentatively TRBD1 (6 bases). V was shortened by 7 bases and J by 3 bases, with 13 bases between the two germline ends. Germline V lookup: CDR1 MNHEY, CDR2 SVGEGT. CDR3 length: 13 amino acids. As DNA, the CDR3 is TGTGCCAGCAAACACAGGGATAACTACGAGCAGTACTTC. It yields the protein CASKHRDNYEQYF.

This clonotype was counted ten times or more. CDR3 sequence: CASAGQGTDTQYF. The CDR3 nucleotides read TGTGCCAGCGCTGGACAGGGGACAGATACGCAGTATTTT. The chain is built from TRBV12-3 or TRBV12-4 and TRBJ2-3, with 9 bases that match TRBD1. Trimming removed 8 bases from V and 3 bases from J; junction bases left unmatched: 3. This CDR3 has 13 amino acids.

The J gene is TRBJ2-7, the V gene TRBV4-3, with D tentatively TRBD1 (6 bases). Germline CDR1 LGHNA, CDR2 YSLEER. Trimming shortened V by 3 bases and J by 7 bases, and 22 bases separated the two germline ends. The CDR3 totals 16 residues. CDR3 protein: CASSQDRTDSYNEQYF. DNA for the CDR3: TGCGCCAGCAGCCAGGACCGGACAGACAGTTACAATGAGCAGTACTTC.

The rearrangement joins TRBV12-3 or TRBV12-4 to TRBJ2-4, with D maybe TRBD1 (6 bases). The CDR3 runs 20 residues. The V end lost 4 bases, the J end lost 3 bases, and 28 bases lay between the germline ends. CDR3 protein: CASSSRPAFLDRSGKNIQYF. In nucleotides, the CDR3 is TGTGCCAGCAGTTCTCGCCCCGCTTTCCTTGACAGGTCTGGCAAAAACATTCAGTACTTC.

This clonotype was detected once. A clone one base away is much larger, so this may be a read error. The V and J genes are TRBV27 and TRBJ1-1; D gene uncertain. V lost 4 bases and J 6 bases, leaving 21 bases between the germline ends. The CDR3 consists of 16 residues. Germline CDR1 reads MNHEY; CDR2 reads SMNVEV (reference sequence). The CDR3 loop is CASSYFYSPAGAEAFF. The CDR3 nucleotides read TGTGCCAGCAGTTACTTCTACAGCCCGGCGGGAGCTGAAGCTTTCTTT.

In its sample, this clonotype was seen many times. CDR3 sequence: CASSQAAGGSYGYTF. Here the CDR3 DNA reads TGTGCCAGCAGCCAAGCGGCAGGGGGCAGCTATGGCTACACCTTC. This sequence joins TRBV3-1 and TRBJ1-2, with TRBD1 matching 8 bases. The length of the CDR3 is 15 residues. The germline CDR1 and CDR2 sequences are LGHDT and YNNKEL (reference sequence). V trimming: 1 base; J trimming: 4 bases; junction bases outside the gene matches: 5.

This clonotype was detected only a few times. The chain recombines TRBV15 with TRBJ1-3, with 9 bases lining up with TRBD1. Germline V gene data show CDR1 as LNHNV and CDR2 as YYDKDF (reference sequence). With V trimmed by 5 bases and J by 3 bases, 8 bases remained unmatched. There are 16 residues in the CDR3. The CDR3, as DNA: TGTGCCACCAGCCTAGACCGGGACAGGGTTGGAAACACCATATATTTT. Its translation is CATSLDRDRVGNTIYF.

This clonotype came up many times. The V gene is TRBV6-1, the J gene TRBJ1-2; D is unresolved. With 6 bases removed from V and 6 bases from J, the gap between germline ends came to 20 bases. The germline gives CDR1 MNHNS, CDR2 SASEGT. The CDR3 runs to 15 residues. The CDR3 region is CASSLLTPVMNGYTF. CDR3 coding DNA: TGTGCCAGCAGCTTGTTAACTCCGGTGATGAATGGCTACACCTTC.

Here the CDR3 DNA reads TGTGCCAGTAGTATAGGCGGGAGTAATTCAGATACGCAGTATTTT. Translated: CASSIGGSNSDTQYF. The chain uses TRBV19 and TRBJ2-3; TRBD2 aligns across 7 bases. CDR3 length equals 15 residues. V was pared by 1 base and J by 4 bases, with 5 bases of the junction left unmatched. CDR1 is LNHDA and CDR2 is SQIVND in the germline V gene (reference sequence). The complete variable domain, with remaining parts taken from reference TRBV19 and TRBJ2-3, reads DGGITQSPKYLFRKEGQNVTLSCEQNLNHDAMYWYRQDPGQGLRLIYYSQIVNDFQKGDIAEGYSVSREKKESFPLTVTSAQKNPTAFYLCASSIGGSNSDTQYFGPGTRLTVL.

This clonotype came up many times. This rearrangement joins TRBV27 to TRBJ2-2, with D perhaps matching TRBD1 (6 bases). The CDR3 sequence is 13 residues long. Trimming took off 6 bases at V and 6 bases at J, with 11 bases between the two ends. Looked up from germline, CDR1 is MNHEY and CDR2 is SMNVEV (reference sequence). CDR3 protein: CASSSRGAGELFF. The CDR3 nucleotides read TGTGCCAGCAGCTCCAGGGGCGCCGGGGAGCTGTTTTTT.

To note about this clonotype: A much larger clone is a single base away; this may be a read error. The CDR3 here is CASSEAASGKEQFF. Written as DNA, the CDR3 is TGTGCCAGCAGTGAGGCGGCTAGCGGTAAAGAGCAGTTCTTC. The chain uses TRBV2 and TRBJ2-1; TRBD2 agrees at 7 bases. Per the germline V gene, CDR1 is SNHLY and CDR2 is FYNNEI. J gave up 10 bases and V 3 bases, and 9 bases lay outside the gene matches. This CDR3 is 14 amino acids long. The full variable domain, in which reference TRBV2 and TRBJ2-1 provide the parts outside the CDR3, is EPEVTQTPSHQVTQMGQEVILRCVPISNHLYFYWYRQILGQKVEFLVSFYNNEISEKSEIFDDQFSVERPDGSNFTLKIRSTKLEDSAMYFCASSEAASGKEQFFGPGTRLTVL.

At least ten counts were recorded for this clonotype. The rearrangement uses TRBV7-3 and TRBJ2-1, with D possibly TRBD2 on 6 matching bases. The V end lost 5 bases, the J end lost 4 bases, and 12 bases lay between the germline ends. This CDR3 is 14 amino acids long. Germline CDR1 reads SGHTA; CDR2 reads FQGTGA. CDR3 nucleotides: TGTGCCAGCAGCCCAGGAGGGCCATACAATGAGCAGTTCTTC. It is translated as CASSPGGPYNEQFF. Filled out from reference TRBV7-3 and TRBJ2-1, the complete variable domain reads GAGVSQTPSNKVTEKGKYVELRCDPISGHTALYWYRQSLGQGPEFLIYFQGTGAADDSGLPNDRFFAVRPEGSVSTLKIQRTERGDSAVYLCASSPGGPYNEQFFGPGTRLTVL.

As to this clonotype: This may be a read error, as it is one base from a much larger clone. CDR3 region: CSATRGRALLSEQFF. In DNA form, the CDR3 reads TGCAGTGCCACGAGGGGGAGGGCCCTACTTTCCGAGCAGTTCTTC. The genes are TRBV20-1 and TRBJ2-1; TRBD2 might be the D (7 bases). The ends were cut back, 6 bases at V and 10 bases at J, with 25 bases in the middle. The CDR3 is made up of 15 amino acids. The germline gives CDR1 DFQATT, CDR2 SNEGSKA (reference sequence).

The gene calls are TRBV20-1 and TRBJ2-2; 11 bases fit TRBD2. The CDR3 is 16 amino acids. V shed 1 base and J 4 bases; nucleotides not matched to a gene: 5. CDR1 DFQATT and CDR2 SNEGSKA come from the germline V gene (reference sequence). CDR3 in DNA: TGCAGTGCTAGAGTAGGGACTAGCGGACGCACCGGGGAGCTGTTTTTT. It translates to CSARVGTSGRTGELFF.

This clonotype was detected many times. This chain connects TRBV6-9 to TRBJ2-5, with D perhaps TRBD1 or TRBD2 (5 bases each). CDR1 is MNHGY, CDR2 SVAAGI, per germline. The length of the CDR3 is 14 residues. V lost 4 bases, J lost 4 bases, and 13 bases lay in between. CDR3 loop: CASSSHGAIETQYF. CDR3 DNA sequence: TGTGCCAGCAGTTCACACGGGGCGATAGAGACCCAGTACTTC.

Of note for this clonotype: A much larger clone lies a single base off, so this may be a read error. The rearrangement uses TRBV12-3 or TRBV12-4 and TRBJ1-1; D unclear. V was clipped by 4 bases and J by 11 bases, with 20 bases between them. There are 14 residues in the CDR3. CDR3 region: CASSSDGRDIEAFF. The CDR3 DNA sequence: TGTGCCAGCAGTTCAGACGGACGGGATATAGAGGCTTTCTTT.

This clonotype was found many times. The rearrangement uses TRBV11-2 and TRBJ2-1; 11 positions agree with TRBD2. Germline values: CDR1 SGHAT, CDR2 FQNNGV. The J segment lost 6 bases and the V segment lost 5 bases, leaving 3 bases of the junction unmatched. The CDR3 has 14 amino acids. Written as DNA, the CDR3 is TGTGCCAGCAGCCAAGGACTAGCGGGCAATGAGCAGTTCTTC. It codes for CASSQGLAGNEQFF.

The chain links TRBV7-9 to TRBJ2-1; D is possibly TRBD2 (5 bases). Germline V gene sequence: CDR1 SEHNR, CDR2 FQNEAQ (reference sequence). The length of the CDR3 is 15 residues. Trimming pared 4 bases from V and 6 bases from J, leaving 16 bases between. The CDR3: CASSSPGGSSNEQFF. Written as DNA, the CDR3 is TGTGCCAGCAGCTCCCCTGGTGGGAGCTCCAATGAGCAGTTCTTC.

This clonotype showed up just a few times. V usage is TRBV19 and J usage is TRBJ1-2; TRBD1 matches 7 bases. Looked up from germline, CDR1 is LNHDA and CDR2 is SQIVND (reference sequence). With V trimmed by 7 bases and J by 4 bases, 6 bases remained unmatched. There are 13 residues in the CDR3. DNA for the CDR3: TGTGCCAGTACATTTCGGGACAGCTATGGCTACACCTTC. This gives the protein CASTFRDSYGYTF.

The chain recombines TRBV19 with TRBJ2-3; D is tentatively TRBD1 or TRBD2 (5 bases each). The CDR3 consists of 16 residues. Germline CDR1 and CDR2: LNHDA and SQIVND (reference sequence). V was shortened by 1 base and J by 4 bases, with 15 bases between the two germline ends. The CDR3 bases are TGTGCCAGTAGTATAGGGGGGACCTACGTAGCAGATACGCAGTATTTT. Residues: CASSIGGTYVADTQYF.

This clonotype came up many times. This chain connects TRBV20-1 to TRBJ2-5; 12 bases align to TRBD2. CDR1 is DFQATT, CDR2 SNEGSKA, per germline (reference sequence). The junction had 7 bases not matched to a gene; V was cut back by 0 bases and J by 5 bases. The CDR3 contains 16 residues. The CDR3 region is CSARDLAGGPRETQYF. The CDR3 DNA reads TGCAGTGCTAGAGATCTAGCGGGAGGGCCGCGGGAGACCCAGTACTTC.

This clonotype has a count of ten or more. V usage is TRBV28 and J usage is TRBJ1-5; 12 bases fit TRBD1. The V and J ends lost 6 bases and 1 base, in that order; junction bases with no gene match: 16. Germline lookup yields CDR1 MDHEN and CDR2 SYDVKM. CDR3 size: 20 residues. The CDR3 DNA reads TGTGCCAGCAGCCTAGTTTCGGGGGACAGGGGGCTTAGGAGCAATCAGCCCCAGCATTTT. This encodes CASSLVSGDRGLRSNQPQHF.

The table lists this clonotype with many counts. The V and J genes are TRBV4-2 and TRBJ2-7; 10 positions agree with TRBD2. J gave up 5 bases and V 1 base, and 2 bases lay outside the gene matches. Germline CDR1 LGHNA, CDR2 YNFKEQ. The CDR3 covers 14 residues. The CDR3 DNA reads TGTGCCAGCAGCCAAGGGCTAGCGGGAGACGAGCAGTACTTC. Protein: CASSQGLAGDEQYF.

Many counts were recorded for this clonotype. The chain joins TRBV4-1 to TRBJ2-1, with 8 bases fitting TRBD2. The CDR3 loop spans 15 amino acids. Germline V CDR1 and CDR2: MGHRA, YSYEKL. With V trimmed by 3 bases and J by 9 bases, 10 bases remained unmatched. CDR3 DNA: TGCGCCAGCAGCCAGCGGGGACTAGTTGGTGGTGAGCAGTTCTTC. Its protein is CASSQRGLVGGEQFF.

There are many counts of this clonotype. The chain has TRBV12-3 or TRBV12-4 and TRBJ2-7; the D is unclear. The CDR3 consists of 13 residues. Trimming stripped 10 bases from V and 3 bases from J, with 16 bases between. For the CDR3, the DNA is TGTGCCACCTCTGCGATGGGGAACTACGAGCAGTACTTC. Protein product: CATSAMGNYEQYF.